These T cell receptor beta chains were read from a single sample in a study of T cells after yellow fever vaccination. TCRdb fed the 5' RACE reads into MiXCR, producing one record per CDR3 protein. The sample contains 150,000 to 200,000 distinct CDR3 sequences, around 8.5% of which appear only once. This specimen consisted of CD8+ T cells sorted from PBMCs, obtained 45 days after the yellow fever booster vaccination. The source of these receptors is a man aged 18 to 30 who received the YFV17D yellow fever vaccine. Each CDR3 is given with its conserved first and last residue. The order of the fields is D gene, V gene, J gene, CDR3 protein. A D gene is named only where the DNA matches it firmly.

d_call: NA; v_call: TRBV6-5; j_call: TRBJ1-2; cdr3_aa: CASSPRETRSDGYTF
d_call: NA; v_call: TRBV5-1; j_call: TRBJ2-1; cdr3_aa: CASSPGREWNEQFF
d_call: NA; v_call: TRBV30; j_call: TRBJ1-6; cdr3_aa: CAWSVVLRDSPLHF
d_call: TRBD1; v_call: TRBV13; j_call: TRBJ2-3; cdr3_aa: CASSPPGQGASTDTQYF
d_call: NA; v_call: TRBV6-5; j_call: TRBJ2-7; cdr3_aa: CASSHSQGNREQYF
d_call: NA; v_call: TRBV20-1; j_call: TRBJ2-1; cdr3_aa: CSARDRQRAYNEQFF
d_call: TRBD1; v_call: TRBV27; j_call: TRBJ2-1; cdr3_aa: CASSFRQGFYNEQFF
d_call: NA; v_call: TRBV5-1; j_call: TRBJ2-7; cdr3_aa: CASSFMWASDPGAYEQYF
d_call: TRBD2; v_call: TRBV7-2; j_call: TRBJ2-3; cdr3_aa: CASSSILAGAEQYF
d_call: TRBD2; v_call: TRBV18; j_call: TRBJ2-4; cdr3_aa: CASSPPLAGRKNIQYF
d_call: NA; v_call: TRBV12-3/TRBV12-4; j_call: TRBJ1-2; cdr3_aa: CASSFERAFWDGYTF